The 24 T cell receptor beta chains in this list originate from one sample, sequenced in a study of T-cell reconstitution after alpha-beta-depleted transplantation in children. Unique molecular identifiers were used in preparing the TCRbeta library. One entry per CDR3 protein results from TCRdb running MiXCR on the PCR reads. The sample lists approximately 91,000 distinct CDR3 sequences; 7.5% to 9.5% were seen once. Sequenced material: PBMCs from the stem cell graft donor, taken from the stem cell graft. The receptors were sampled from a human donor who donated a stem cell graft to a child with congenital amegakaryocytic thrombocytopenia.

On this clonotype itself: A much bigger clone sits one base away, suggesting this may be a read error. V gene TRBV12-3 or TRBV12-4 combines with J gene TRBJ2-2, with TRBD2 matching over 8 bases. With 1 base clipped from V and 5 bases from J, the junction kept 6 bases outside the gene matches. CDR3 length equals 16 residues. The CDR3 DNA reads TGTGCCAGCAGTTTAGGAAGCGGGGGAGGTACCGGGGAGCTGTTTTTT. Encoded protein: CASSLGSGGGTGELFF.

This clonotype showed up many times. V and J are TRBV24-1 and TRBJ2-5, with D possibly TRBD1 on 5 matching bases. The V gene lost 2 bases and the J gene lost 2 bases, with 8 bases spanning the gap. This CDR3 spans 14 amino acids. Germline V gene lookup returns CDR1 KGHDR and CDR2 SFDVKD. CDR3 loop: CATSDSWTQETQYF. CDR3 nucleotide sequence: TGTGCCACCAGTGATTCCTGGACACAAGAGACCCAGTACTTC.

At least ten counts were recorded for this clonotype. The chain has TRBV5-8 and TRBJ2-6, with no clear D. Germline-derived CDR1 and CDR2 are SGHTS and YDEGEE. CDR3 size: 13 residues. V shed 5 bases and J shed 1 base, with 4 bases lying between them. CDR3 loop: CASRVSGANVLTF. The CDR3 bases are TGTGCCAGCAGGGTATCTGGGGCCAACGTCCTGACTTTC.

This clonotype has at least ten counts. The chain employs TRBV10-3 and TRBJ2-7; D is unclear. The germline V gene has CDR1 ENHRY and CDR2 SYGVKD. The V end lost 0 bases, the J end lost 6 bases, and 18 bases lay between the germline ends. The CDR3 is 16 amino acids. CDR3 coding DNA: TGTGCCATCAGTGAGTCAAAGGGCCTAGTTGGTTCCGAGCAGTACTTC. Amino acids: CAISESKGLVGSEQYF.

This clonotype was detected many times. This chain uses TRBV24-1 with TRBJ2-3; possibly TRBD2 for D (6 bases). The length of the CDR3 is 14 residues. The germline V gene has CDR1 KGHDR and CDR2 SFDVKD. The germline V and J ends were trimmed by 9 bases and 7 bases, with 19 bases remaining between them. The CDR3 DNA reads TGTGCCACCCAAGACGAGGGCGGGGTGAATACGCAGTATTTT. The encoded protein is CATQDEGGVNTQYF.

The table lists this clonotype with many counts. This chain uses TRBV12-3 or TRBV12-4 with TRBJ2-6, with a tentative D call TRBD1 (5 bases). V lost 3 bases, J lost 0 bases, and 6 bases lay in between. The CDR3 totals 15 residues. CDR3 bases: TGTGCCAGCAGTTTCAGGGACTCTGGGGCCAACGTCCTGACTTTC. It is translated as CASSFRDSGANVLTF.

This clonotype was counted many times. The J gene is TRBJ2-1, the V gene TRBV4-2, with 8 bases that match TRBD2. Germline lookup yields CDR1 LGHNA and CDR2 YNFKEQ. J gave up 6 bases and V 0 bases, and 7 bases lay outside the gene matches. CDR3 length: 16 residues. DNA of the CDR3: TGTGCCAGCAGCCAAGACGGCTCTAGCGGGTCCAATGAGCAGTTCTTC. Protein product: CASSQDGSSGSNEQFF.

In this sample, this clonotype turned up many times. V is TRBV25-1 and J is TRBJ1-6, with D maybe TRBD1 (5 bases). V dropped 1 base and J dropped 7 bases, with 11 bases sitting between them. Per the germline V gene, CDR1 is MGHDK and CDR2 is SYGVNS. This CDR3 has 15 amino acids. Written as DNA, the CDR3 is TGTGCCAGCAGTGAATCTCCAGGGCAGAATTCACCCCTCCACTTT. Its translation: CASSESPGQNSPLHF.

This clonotype has at least ten counts. The genes are TRBV20-1 and TRBJ2-7; no definite D call. V lost 2 bases and J lost 4, with 12 bases in between. The CDR3 sequence is 13 residues long. CDR1 is DFQATT, CDR2 SNEGSKA, per germline (reference sequence). CDR3 residues: CSARPALKYEQYF. The CDR3 DNA follows: TGCAGTGCTAGACCGGCCCTAAAGTACGAGCAGTACTTC.

The chain uses TRBV30 and TRBJ1-3, with D unresolved. The CDR3 has 13 amino acids. Germline V gene lookup returns CDR1 GTSNPN and CDR2 SVGIG (reference sequence). The V end lost 0 bases, the J end lost 4 bases, and 7 bases lay between the germline ends. CDR3: CAWSVQVGNTIYF. CDR3 bases: TGTGCCTGGAGTGTACAAGTCGGAAACACCATATATTTT.

This clonotype has a count of ten or more. This sequence joins TRBV5-6 and TRBJ2-2; TRBD2 aligns across 7 bases. V gave up 4 bases and J gave up 0 bases; unmatched junction bases: 0. Germline CDR1 reads SGHDT; CDR2 reads YYEEEE. The CDR3 loop spans 14 amino acids. The CDR3 here is CASSAGANTGELFF. The DNA for the CDR3 is TGTGCCAGCAGCGCGGGGGCGAACACCGGGGAGCTGTTTTTT.

This clonotype was counted at least ten times. The chain employs TRBV6-1 and TRBJ1-5; D is perhaps TRBD1 (5 bases). Trimming took off 1 base at V and 6 bases at J, with 13 bases between the two ends. The germline V gene has CDR1 MNHNS and CDR2 SASEGT. The CDR3 has 15 residues. The CDR3 is CASSEGAGSGQPQHF. The CDR3 nucleotides read TGTGCCAGCAGTGAAGGGGCAGGGTCGGGTCAGCCCCAGCATTTT.

This clonotype was counted many times. The CDR3 coding sequence is TGCAGTGCCATAAACAGGGGAGATGGGTACGAGCAGTACTTC. Its protein product is CSAINRGDGYEQYF. This rearrangement joins TRBV20-1 to TRBJ2-7; TRBD1 aligns across 7 bases. In germline, CDR1 is DFQATT, CDR2 SNEGSKA (reference sequence). The junction had 12 bases not matched to a gene; V was cut back by 6 bases and J by 4 bases. CDR3 length: 14 amino acids.

This clonotype has a count of ten or more. The chain combines TRBV11-2 with TRBJ1-4, with a tentative D call TRBD1 (5 bases). In germline, CDR1 is SGHAT, CDR2 FQNNGV. The germline V and J ends were trimmed by 4 bases and 5 bases, with 14 bases remaining between them. This CDR3 comprises 15 residues. CDR3 protein: CASSSFGTANEKLFF. CDR3 in DNA: TGTGCCAGCAGCTCGTTCGGGACCGCAAATGAAAAACTGTTTTTT.

This clonotype was counted many times. The rearrangement links TRBV7-6 to TRBJ1-1; D uncertain. The V gene's germline CDR1 is SGHVS and CDR2 FNYEAQ. V was clipped by 5 bases and J by 1 base, with 8 bases between them. This CDR3 is 13 amino acids long. The DNA for the CDR3 is TGTGCCAGCAGCCCCGGCCGGAACACTGAAGCTTTCTTT. Protein sequence: CASSPGRNTEAFF.

This clonotype has ten or more counts. V is TRBV12-3 or TRBV12-4 and J is TRBJ2-5, with TRBD1 matching over 7 bases. This CDR3 region has 14 residues. V gave up 5 bases and J gave up 6 bases; unmatched junction bases: 9. CDR3 coding DNA: TGTGCCAGCAGTCCATGGACAGGAGAGAAGACCCAGTACTTC. Translation gives CASSPWTGEKTQYF.

This clonotype occurred many times. The rearrangement links TRBV29-1 to TRBJ1-2; 9 nucleotides agree with TRBD1. Trimming took 7 bases from V and 3 from J; bases not matched to a gene: 12. The CDR3 totals 15 residues. Per the germline V gene, CDR1 is SQVTM and CDR2 is ANQGSEA. The DNA for the CDR3 is TGCAGCGAGAGGGTACAGGGGGCGCAGGACTATGGCTACACCTTC. Translation: CSERVQGAQDYGYTF. Full variable domain (remainder filled in from reference TRBV29-1 and TRBJ1-2): SAVISQKPSRDICQRGTSLTIQCQVDSQVTMMFWYRQQPGQSLTLIATANQGSEATYESGFVIDKFPISRPNLTFSTLTVSNMSPEDSSIYLCSERVQGAQDYGYTFGSGTRLTVV.

This clonotype showed up many times. The chain couples TRBV18 to TRBJ2-3; unclear D gene. Trimming removed 3 bases from V and 2 bases from J, with 6 bases in between. CDR1 and CDR2 (germline): KGHSH, LQKENI. This CDR3 has 13 residues. CDR3 sequence: CASSPGYTDTQYF. The CDR3 bases are TGTGCCAGCTCACCTGGCTACACAGATACGCAGTATTTT.

At least ten counts were recorded for this clonotype. V usage is TRBV20-1 and J usage is TRBJ2-1; 8 bases align to TRBD2. CDR1 is DFQATT, CDR2 SNEGSKA, per germline (reference sequence). CDR3 length: 16 amino acids. The V gene end was trimmed by 0 bases and the J gene end by 2 bases; junction bases not matched to a gene: 6. The CDR3 reads CSARDRAGVPYNEQFF. Written as DNA, the CDR3 is TGCAGTGCTAGAGATCGAGCGGGAGTACCCTACAATGAGCAGTTCTTC.

Ten or more counts support this clonotype. The chain employs TRBV5-1 and TRBJ2-3; possible D gene TRBD1, 5 bases. The CDR3 is 14 residues long. Trimming took 3 bases from V and 2 from J, leaving 10 bases between them. Per germline, CDR1 SGHRS and CDR2 YFSETQ. This CDR3 reads CASSWGTNTDTQYF. For the CDR3, the DNA is TGCGCCAGCAGCTGGGGCACCAACACAGATACGCAGTATTTT.

This clonotype was recorded at least ten times. CDR3 region: CASSEDRGRGAFF. The CDR3 DNA reads TGTGCCAGCAGTGAGGACAGGGGGCGAGGAGCTTTCTTT. The chain joins TRBV6-1 to TRBJ1-1, with 11 nucleotides matching TRBD1. The trim removed 3 bases at V and 10 bases at J, leaving 4 bases unmatched. The germline gives CDR1 MNHNS, CDR2 SASEGT. CDR3 length: 13 residues.

This clonotype was seen at least ten times. This chain connects TRBV12-3 or TRBV12-4 to TRBJ1-4; D may be TRBD1 (5 bases). The CDR3 length is 14 residues. V shed 6 bases and J shed 8 bases, with 16 bases lying between them. Here the CDR3 reads CASRLGLIGEKLFF. The DNA of the CDR3 is TGTGCCAGCAGATTGGGACTCATCGGCGAAAAACTGTTTTTT.

A word on this clonotype: A clone one base away is much larger, so this may be a read error. The V and J genes are TRBV11-1 and TRBJ1-2, with TRBD1 matching over 9 bases. CDR1 SGHAT and CDR2 FQDESV come from the germline V gene (reference sequence). The CDR3 covers 13 residues. The DNA of the CDR3 is TGTGCCAGCAGCCCGGGACAGGGCTATGCCTACACCTTC. As protein: CASSPGQGYAYTF.

This clonotype was detected many times. The chain uses TRBV5-5 and TRBJ1-1; D is perhaps TRBD1 (5 bases). The CDR3 contains 15 residues. Germline V gives CDR1 SGHKS, CDR2 YYEKEE (reference sequence). V was trimmed by 5 bases and J by 1 base, leaving 15 bases between them. The CDR3 region is CASSRQPGANTEAFF. The CDR3 DNA reads as TGTGCCAGCAGTAGACAGCCGGGTGCGAACACTGAAGCTTTCTTT.